This T cell receptor (beta chain) is from a study of cytomegalovirus exposure and HLA in healthy donors. A note on this clone: Antigen specificity is unknown.

This CDR3 region has 18 residues. Germline-derived CDR1 and CDR2 are SNHLY and FYNNEI. V lost 4 bases and J 0 bases, leaving 19 bases between the germline ends. Study-wide results and caveats: What a later analysis reportedly showed was that an Asian-associated ancestry cluster had fewer N-insertions than the roughly 700-donor mean. Apart from CMV serostatus, no immune exposure information was available. A missense DCLRE1C variant was associated with V- and J-gene trimming of TCR beta chains in a later analysis, and an independent cohort replicated the association.

It was with 60 Vbeta and 13 Jbeta primers that the PCR ran. TCRdb's table, derived via immunoSEQ multiplex PCR, lists solely in-frame clones and lacks some. The sample carries around 150,000 clones, 65% to 80% recorded once. The V call is TRBV2, the J call TRBJ1-5, with D unclear. The sequenced sample consisted of PBMCs. The sequence was collected from a man in his forties in good health and CMV-seronegative. The CDR3 DNA reads as TGTGCCAGCAGTGCCCACTATCGGGGATTCGATAGCAATCAGCCCCAGCATTTT. This encodes CASSAHYRGFDSNQPQHF.